Below are 16 T cell receptor beta chains sequenced from a single sample in a study of T cells in Graves' hyperthyroidism and ophthalmopathy. It was RNA transcripts that yielded the amplified TCR beta CDR3 regions. The primer set for the first-round RT-PCR of the TCR CDR3 was HTBI. TCRdb used MiXCR to reprocess the multiplex PCR reads, holding one entry per CDR3 protein. The sample lists roughly 600,000 distinct CDR3 sequences, more than 14% occurring once. Sequencing input: blood. The receptors here all came from a woman between 45 and 60 years old with Graves' ophthalmopathy.

This clonotype was seen at least ten times. V is TRBV7-6 and J is TRBJ2-3, with TRBD1 identical over 7 bases. V was clipped by 2 bases and J by 6 bases; unmatched bases: 8. Germline V gives CDR1 SGHVS, CDR2 FNYEAQ. The CDR3 runs to 15 residues. CDR3 region: CASSLTSGQEDTQYF. The DNA for the CDR3 is TGTGCCAGCAGCTTAACCAGCGGACAGGAGGATACGCAGTATTTT.

At least ten counts were recorded for this clonotype. V usage is TRBV28 and J usage is TRBJ2-1, with D uncertain. Trimming removed 2 bases from V and 6 bases from J, with 5 bases in between. The CDR3 runs 12 residues. The germline gives CDR1 MDHEN, CDR2 SYDVKM. The DNA of the CDR3 is TGTGCCAGCAGTTTAACGGTCAATGAGCAGTTCTTC. It encodes CASSLTVNEQFF.

Ten or more counts support this clonotype. V usage is TRBV6-2 or TRBV6-3 and J usage is TRBJ2-1; 14 bases agree with TRBD2. The CDR3 consists of 17 residues. V shed 2 bases, J shed 10 bases, and the junction held 10 bases outside the gene matches. Germline V gene data show CDR1 as MNHEY and CDR2 as SVGEGT. CDR3: CASSYPTTSGRVREQFF. The CDR3 nucleotides read TGTGCCAGCAGTTACCCAACGACTAGCGGGAGGGTACGAGAGCAGTTCTTC.

This clonotype has only a few counts. The CDR3 ends on some other residue instead of the conserved phenylalanine or tryptophan, so this is likely a read error. The gene calls are TRBV24-1 and TRBJ2-5; no clear D gene. The germline V and J ends were trimmed by 2 bases and 4 bases, with 22 bases remaining between them. CDR3 length: 18 residues. The germline V gene has CDR1 KGHDR and CDR2 SFDVKD. The DNA for the CDR3 is TGTGCCACCAGTGATTCTCGCCGCACGACCCCCCATAGAGAGACCCAGTACCTC. Translating it yields CATSDSRRTTPHRETQYL.

This clonotype was seen repeatedly, ten times or more. The J gene is TRBJ2-1, the V gene TRBV7-6, with TRBD2 matching 10 bases. Trimming took 1 base from V and 8 from J; bases not matched to a gene: 14. CDR3 length: 18 amino acids. The germline V gene encodes CDR1 SGHVS and CDR2 FNYEAQ. The DNA of the CDR3 is TGTGCCAGCAGCTTAGTGGGAACTAGCGGGACCCCCGGGTATGAGCAGTTCTTC. Translating gives CASSLVGTSGTPGYEQFF.

The chain couples TRBV20-1 to TRBJ2-3; 10 nucleotides line up with TRBD2. Looked up from germline, CDR1 is DFQATT and CDR2 is SNEGSKA (reference sequence). V shed 8 bases and J 4 bases; nucleotides not matched to a gene: 9. This CDR3 contains 14 residues. CDR3 nucleotides: TGCAGTACAAAGCGGGAGGGCCGGGCAGATACGCAGTATTTT. Its translation: CSTKREGRADTQYF.

This clonotype has a count of ten or more. V and J are TRBV12-3 or TRBV12-4 and TRBJ2-3; 7 bases are a match to TRBD2. V shed 5 bases, J shed 0 bases, and the junction held 11 bases outside the gene matches. This CDR3 has 17 residues. CDR3 residues: CASSAIISGISTDTQYF. DNA for the CDR3: TGTGCCAGCAGTGCCATAATAAGCGGGATTAGCACAGATACGCAGTATTTT.

This clonotype turned up a few times. The rearrangement joins TRBV20-1 to TRBJ1-5, with D possibly being TRBD1 (6 bases). The CDR3 runs to 22 residues. The germline V gene has CDR1 DFQATT and CDR2 SNEGSKA (reference sequence). Trimming cost V 3 bases and J 1 base, with 34 bases left between them. The CDR3 loop reads CSARTLLDHSGQGHGSNQPQHF. The DNA of the CDR3 is TGCAGTGCTAGGACCCTTTTGGATCATTCGGGACAAGGTCATGGAAGCAATCAGCCCCAGCATTTT.

This clonotype was seen only a few times. The rearrangement links TRBV6-6 to TRBJ2-5; D remains unclear. The V gene's germline CDR1 is MNHNY and CDR2 SVGAGI (reference sequence). The CDR3 is made up of 15 amino acids. The V and J ends lost 0 bases and 0 bases respectively, with 8 bases between them. Here the CDR3 DNA reads TGTGCCAGCAGTTACTCCTCAGGCCACCAAGAGACCCAGTACTTC. As protein: CASSYSSGHQETQYF.

This chain joins TRBV7-2 and TRBJ2-3; D may be TRBD2 (6 bases). This CDR3 is 14 amino acids long. Trimming cost V 1 base and J 4 bases, with 9 bases left between them. Germline CDR1 and CDR2: SGHTA and FQGNSA. Here the CDR3 reads CASSLVLAADTQYF. Here the CDR3 DNA reads TGTGCCAGCAGCTTAGTACTAGCAGCAGATACGCAGTATTTT.

The sample holds many counts of this clonotype. The chain links TRBV28 to TRBJ1-5, with 7 bases lining up with TRBD1. The length of the CDR3 is 15 residues. Germline-derived CDR1 and CDR2 are MDHEN and SYDVKM. Trimming cost V 2 bases and J 3 bases; bases outside gene matches: 4. CDR3 in amino acids: CASSLRGTDNQPQHF. CDR3 nucleotides: TGTGCCAGCAGTTTAAGGGGGACAGACAATCAGCCCCAGCATTTT.

This clonotype was counted only a few times. V gene TRBV28 combines with J gene TRBJ2-1, with 14 bases that match TRBD2. Germline assignment: CDR1 MDHEN and CDR2 SYDVKM. With 5 bases clipped from V and 8 bases from J, the junction kept 14 bases outside the gene matches. This CDR3 contains 18 residues. The DNA of the CDR3 is TGTGCCAGCAGTCCGCCCCCCGGGACTAGCGGGAGTCTGGATGAGCAGTTCTTC. Protein: CASSPPPGTSGSLDEQFF.

The V and J genes are TRBV19 and TRBJ2-1; 7 bases are a match to TRBD2. CDR1 is LNHDA, CDR2 SQIVND, per germline (reference sequence). This CDR3 is 13 amino acids long. The ends lost 3 bases at V and 8 bases at J; junction bases unmatched: 4. CDR3 sequence reads: CASSIQAGDEQFF. The CDR3 DNA reads TGTGCCAGTAGTATTCAGGCGGGAGATGAGCAGTTCTTC.

This clonotype was detected only a few times. The chain has TRBV15 and TRBJ2-5; 7 positions agree with TRBD1. Germline trimming cut 3 bases from V and 1 base from J; bases unmatched to any gene: 11. This CDR3 has 17 amino acids. Germline CDR1 reads LNHNV; CDR2 reads YYDKDF (reference sequence). CDR3 DNA sequence: TGTGCCACCAGCAGTCCTAAGGGGACAGCGATCCAAGAGACCCAGTACTTC. Translated: CATSSPKGTAIQETQYF.

This clonotype was detected only a few times. The rearrangement links TRBV6-2 or TRBV6-3 to TRBJ2-1, with 13 bases that match TRBD2. The germline V gene has CDR1 MNHEY and CDR2 SVGEGT. V was pared by 6 bases and J by 0 bases, with 11 bases of the junction left unmatched. This CDR3 spans 19 amino acids. The CDR3 coding sequence is TGTGCCAGCAGACGTCGACTAGCGGGAGGAGTCAGCTCCTACAATGAGCAGTTCTTC. The encoded protein is CASRRRLAGGVSSYNEQFF.

The V gene is TRBV6-1, the J gene TRBJ1-6; D gene ambiguous. V was pared by 3 bases and J by 6 bases, with 12 bases between. CDR3 length: 15 amino acids. CDR1 and CDR2 (germline): MNHNS, SASEGT. Written as DNA, the CDR3 is TGTGCCAGCAGTGACTCTGCCGCGGGTAATTCACCCCTCCACTTT. This gives the protein CASSDSAAGNSPLHF.